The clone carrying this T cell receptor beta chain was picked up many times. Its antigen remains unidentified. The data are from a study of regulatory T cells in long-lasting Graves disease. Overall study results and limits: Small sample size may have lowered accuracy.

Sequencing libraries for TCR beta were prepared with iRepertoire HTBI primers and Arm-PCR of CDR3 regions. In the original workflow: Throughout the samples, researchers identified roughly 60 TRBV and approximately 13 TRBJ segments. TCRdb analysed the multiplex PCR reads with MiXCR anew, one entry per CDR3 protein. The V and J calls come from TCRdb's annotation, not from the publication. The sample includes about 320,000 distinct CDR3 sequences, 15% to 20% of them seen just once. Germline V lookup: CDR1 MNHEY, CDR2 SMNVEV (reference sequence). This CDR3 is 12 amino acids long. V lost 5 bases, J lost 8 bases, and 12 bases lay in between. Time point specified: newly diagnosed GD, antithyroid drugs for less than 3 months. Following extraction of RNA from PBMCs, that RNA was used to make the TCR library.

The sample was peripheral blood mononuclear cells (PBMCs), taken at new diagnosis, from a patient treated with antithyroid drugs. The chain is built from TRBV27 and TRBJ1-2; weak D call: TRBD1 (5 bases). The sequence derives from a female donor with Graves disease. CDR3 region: CASSPNGGGYTF. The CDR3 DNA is TGTGCCAGCAGTCCAAACGGGGGGGGCTACACCTTC.